This T cell receptor (beta chain) was sequenced in a study of Tregs in tolerant kidney transplant recipients. Germline CDR1 is MNHNS and CDR2 is SASEGT. V lost 7 bases, J lost 5 bases, and 14 bases lay in between. This CDR3 contains 13 residues. Clones were read by immunoSEQ multiplex PCR, and TCRdb kept only the in-frame ones, dropping some. The sample lists 110,000 or so clones; approximately 90% were seen once. Study-level results: Biological reproducibility was not directly addressed in this study.

On this clone: What it binds is not known.

The rearrangement uses TRBV6-1 and TRBJ2-5, with D possibly being TRBD2 (6 bases). The sequence came from a human donor in good health. The specimen sequenced was CD4+ T cells from blood. The chain's CDR3 is CASIRGSRETQYF. The CDR3 nucleotides are TGTGCCAGCATTCGGGGGAGCAGGGAGACCCAGTACTTC.